This T cell receptor beta chain derives from a study of blood T cells in healthy people across ages. It was with a sample-barcoded 5' primer and a J-beta primer mix that a second PCR of about 7 to 12 cycles was run. TCRdb reprocessed the 5' RACE reads with MiXCR, giving one entry per CDR3 protein. Of 1.5 million to 2 million distinct CDR3 sequences detected, 49% appear once; the ten largest clones hold around 2.1%. Per germline, CDR1 MNHEY and CDR2 SMNVEV (reference sequence). The CDR3 length is 12 residues. V was trimmed by 8 bases and J by 8 bases, leaving 12 bases between them. The gene calls are TRBV27 and TRBJ1-4; D ambiguous. Material for sequencing was blood. This receptor was identified in a woman aged 40 to 50 in good health. The DNA for the CDR3 is TGTGCCAGCGGGGAGGTCGAGGAAAAACTGTTTTTT. This gives the protein CASGEVEEKLFF. Looking up the rest from reference TRBV27 and TRBJ1-4 gives the full variable domain: EAQVTQNPRYLITVTGKKLTVTCSQNMNHEYMSWYRQDPGLGLRQIYYSMNVEVTDKGDVPEGYKVSRKEKRNFPLILESPSPNQTSLYFCASGEVEEKLFFGSGTQLSVL.